Only a few counts were recorded for the clone carrying this T cell receptor beta chain. This entry is derived from a study of response to subunit inactivated influenza vaccine. One entry per CDR3 protein, called by TCRdb with MiXCR from the RT-PCR reads. The sample has about 570,000 distinct CDR3 sequences; around 11% are singletons. Trimming took off 0 bases at V and 5 bases at J, with 16 bases between the two ends. The length of the CDR3 is 16 residues. CDR1 and CDR2 from the germline V gene are GTSNPN and SVGIG (reference sequence). The same specimen was also included in a second study, on T cells expressing NK-cell markers. That source adds: The authors made TCR beta cDNA libraries by 5'RACE template switching. This switching added a universal primer site and UMIs. With respect to HCMV, most of the eight sequenced donors were seropositive, and one was seronegative.

The source material was PBMCs from blood, sampled on the day of vaccination. The rearrangement uses TRBV30 and TRBJ2-2, with D unresolved. This TCR derives from a man aged 50-59 years who received an inactivated influenza vaccine. The CDR3 loop is CAWSVGLRVGTGELFF. The CDR3 region has the DNA TGTGCCTGGAGTGTAGGTTTACGGGTTGGGACCGGGGAGCTGTTTTTT.